The 12 T cell receptor beta chains below all came from one sample that was sequenced in a study of shared clonotypes between healthy human individuals. Method: immunoSEQ multiplex PCR; TCRdb's copy keeps in-frame clones and lacks some. The repertoire holds about 650,000 clones, 95% seen once, with roughly 0.1% in the top ten. In the naive CD8 group, cells lacked CD45RO and were positively selected for CCR7, so terminally differentiated effector memory CD45RA+ cells were left out. Input material: naive CD8+ T cells sorted from blood. These receptors all stem from a woman aged 25 to 39 in good health.

The rearrangement joins TRBV5-8 to TRBJ2-3; possibly TRBD1 for D (5 bases). Per germline, CDR1 SGHTS and CDR2 YDEGEE. CDR3 size: 16 residues. V lost 4 bases to trimming and J lost 3 bases, with 18 bases between them. The chain's CDR3 is CASSEAQGSRTDTQYF. In DNA, the CDR3 is TGTGCCAGCAGCGAGGCCCAGGGTTCTCGAACAGATACGCAGTATTTT.

The CDR3 sequence is CASGATSGRENEQFF. The CDR3, as DNA: TGTGCCAGCGGGGCGACTAGCGGGAGGGAGAATGAGCAGTTCTTC. V gene TRBV2 combines with J gene TRBJ2-1, with 14 bases that match TRBD2. This CDR3 has 15 amino acids. Germline trimming cut 8 bases from V and 7 bases from J; bases unmatched to any gene: 7. CDR1 SNHLY and CDR2 FYNNEI come from the germline V gene.

This clone was observed a few times. V gene TRBV27 combines with J gene TRBJ1-5, with D possibly TRBD1 on 5 matching bases. CDR3 size: 14 residues. V shed 6 bases and J shed 2 bases, with 11 bases lying between them. Germline V lookup: CDR1 MNHEY, CDR2 SMNVEV (reference sequence). The CDR3: CASRPLRGNQPQHF. In DNA form, the CDR3 reads TGTGCCAGCAGACCGCTCAGGGGCAATCAGCCCCAGCATTTT.

CDR3 loop: CASAGLRQFATNEKLFF. The CDR3 nucleotides read TGCGCCAGCGCCGGCCTTCGACAGTTTGCAACTAATGAAAAACTGTTTTTT. This chain uses TRBV4-1 with TRBJ1-4; D might be TRBD1 (5 bases). Germline V lookup: CDR1 MGHRA, CDR2 YSYEKL. The CDR3 extends over 17 amino acids. V lost 8 bases and J lost 0, with 19 bases in between.

The chain uses TRBV13 and TRBJ1-4, with D hard to call. Trimming took 0 bases from V and 5 from J, leaving 10 bases between them. This CDR3 is 15 amino acids long. Germline loops: CDR1 PRHDT, CDR2 FYEKMQ (reference sequence). The CDR3 nucleotides read TGTGCCAGCAGCTTAGGAGGAGGGAGAAATGAAAAACTGTTTTTT. It translates to CASSLGGGRNEKLFF. Full variable domain (missing parts from reference TRBV13 and TRBJ1-4): AAGVIQSPRHLIKEKRETATLKCYPIPRHDTVYWYQQGPGQDPQFLISFYEKMQSDKGSIPDRFSAQQFSDYHSELNMSSLELGDSALYFCASSLGGGRNEKLFFGSGTQLSVL.

The chain has TRBV21-1 and TRBJ2-1; the table's D call, TRBD2, has no DNA check behind it. TRBV21-1 is marked as a pseudogene. This CDR3 region has 21 residues. The CDR3 sequence is CASSKNPGLAGGPSSYNEQFF. Here the CDR3 DNA reads TGTGCCAGCAGCAAGAACCCGGGACTAGCGGGAGGGCCGAGCTCCTACAATGAGCAGTTCTTC.

The chain uses TRBV11-2 and TRBJ2-7, with D perhaps assigned TRBD1 or TRBD2 (6 bases each). Germline CDR1 SGHAT, CDR2 FQNNGV. V was cut by 3 bases and J by 1 base, with 10 bases left in between. The CDR3 contains 14 residues. The CDR3 DNA sequence: TGTGCCAGCAGCTTGGGGGGCAGGTCCTACGAGCAGTACTTC. The encoded protein is CASSLGGRSYEQYF.

The chain is built from TRBV15 and TRBJ2-1, with 8 bases fitting TRBD2. CDR1 and CDR2 from the germline V gene are LNHNV and YYDKDF (reference sequence). This CDR3 has 15 amino acids. V gave up 5 bases and J gave up 7 bases; unmatched junction bases: 10. CDR3 sequence: CATSPAGGSANEQFF. The CDR3 DNA reads TGTGCCACCAGCCCGGCGGGAGGTTCGGCTAATGAGCAGTTCTTC. The full variable domain, rest sourced from reference TRBV15 and TRBJ2-1, is DAMVIQNPRYQVTQFGKPVTLSCSQTLNHNVMYWYQQKSSQAPKLLFHYYDKDFNNEADTPDNFQSRRPNTSFCFLDIRSPGLGDTAMYLCATSPAGGSANEQFFGPGTRLTVL.

This chain links TRBV6-5 with TRBJ2-1; no reliable D call. The germline gives CDR1 MNHEY, CDR2 SVGAGI. With 0 bases removed from V and 0 bases from J, the gap between germline ends came to 9 bases. The CDR3 contains 16 residues. In nucleotides, the CDR3 is TGTGCCAGCAGTTACTCGGTTTCGGGCTCCTACAATGAGCAGTTCTTC. It encodes CASSYSVSGSYNEQFF.

The chain uses TRBV2 and TRBJ2-7; D may correspond to TRBD1 or TRBD2 (6 bases each). The germline V gene encodes CDR1 SNHLY and CDR2 FYNNEI. This CDR3 spans 15 amino acids. The V end lost 7 bases, the J end lost 0 bases, and 16 bases lay between the germline ends. CDR3 DNA: TGTGCCAGCATGTGGGGGGCGGCGAGCTCCTACGAGCAGTACTTC. Residues: CASMWGAASSYEQYF.

CDR3 nucleotides: TGTGCCAGCAGTCCCCAAGTGTCTACCAATGAGCAGTTCTTC. Its translation is CASSPQVSTNEQFF. V usage is TRBV28 and J usage is TRBJ2-1; D ambiguous. Germline assignment: CDR1 MDHEN and CDR2 SYDVKM. Trimming removed 5 bases from V and 6 bases from J, with 14 bases in between. This CDR3 is built from 14 residues.

The rearrangement joins TRBV4-1 to TRBJ2-1; TRBD2 matches at 9 bases. Germline CDR1 is MGHRA and CDR2 is YSYEKL. The CDR3 extends over 16 amino acids. Trimming took 5 bases from V and 0 from J; bases not matched to a gene: 5. The CDR3 spells CASSWAGGRSYNEQFF. Here the CDR3 DNA reads TGCGCCAGCAGCTGGGCGGGAGGGCGCTCCTACAATGAGCAGTTCTTC.